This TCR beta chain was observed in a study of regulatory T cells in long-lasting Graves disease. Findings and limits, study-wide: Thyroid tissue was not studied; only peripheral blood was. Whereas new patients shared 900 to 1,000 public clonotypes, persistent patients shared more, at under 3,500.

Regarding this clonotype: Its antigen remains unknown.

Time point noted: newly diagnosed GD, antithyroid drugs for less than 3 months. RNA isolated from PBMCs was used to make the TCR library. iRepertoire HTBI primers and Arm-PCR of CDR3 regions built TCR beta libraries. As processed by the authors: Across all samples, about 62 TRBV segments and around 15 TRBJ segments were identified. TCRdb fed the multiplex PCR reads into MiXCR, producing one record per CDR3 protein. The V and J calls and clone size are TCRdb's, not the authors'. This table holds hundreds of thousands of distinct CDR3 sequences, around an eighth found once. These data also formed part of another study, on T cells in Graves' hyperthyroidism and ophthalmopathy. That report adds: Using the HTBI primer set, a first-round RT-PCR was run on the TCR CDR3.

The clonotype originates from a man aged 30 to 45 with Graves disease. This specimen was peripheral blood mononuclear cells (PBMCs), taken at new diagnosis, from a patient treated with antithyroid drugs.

The CDR3 is CASSSDRGYTIYF. Here the CDR3 DNA reads TGTGCCAGCAGTTCGGACAGGGGGTACACCATATATTTT. The chain links TRBV27 to TRBJ1-3; 10 bases agree with TRBD1. Germline V gene data show CDR1 as MNHEY and CDR2 as SMNVEV (reference sequence). J gave up 8 bases and V 4 bases, and 2 bases lay outside the gene matches. The CDR3 is 13 amino acids.